This TCR beta chain stems from a study of blood T cell repertoires in COVID-19. In the study overall: Acute-phase and convalescent COVID-19 samples originated in the United States, Italy and Spain. PBMCs, B-cell-depleted T cells, or T cells were the source of the cDNA or gDNA that made up the material.

Original data processing: By means of reference gene primer amplification, nucleated cell counts were estimated. The table came from immunoSEQ multiplex PCR; TCRdb's copy has only in-frame clones and leaves some out. Clone size and V and J calls were adopted from that table, with D and trimming inferred from the DNA. The data contain more than 140,000 clones, about 79% of them singletons. This TCR came from a woman between 45 and 65 years old in a cohort sampled during active or convalescent COVID-19. Material: peripheral blood.

Here the CDR3 DNA reads TGTGCCAGCAGGATAGACAGATATAATTCACCCCTCCACTTT. Its translation: CASRIDRYNSPLHF. V is TRBV6-5 and J is TRBJ1-6, with D possibly TRBD1 on 5 matching bases. CDR1 MNHEY and CDR2 SVGAGI come from the germline V gene. The length of the CDR3 is 14 residues. Trimming left V 6 bases short and J 4 bases short, with 10 bases between.